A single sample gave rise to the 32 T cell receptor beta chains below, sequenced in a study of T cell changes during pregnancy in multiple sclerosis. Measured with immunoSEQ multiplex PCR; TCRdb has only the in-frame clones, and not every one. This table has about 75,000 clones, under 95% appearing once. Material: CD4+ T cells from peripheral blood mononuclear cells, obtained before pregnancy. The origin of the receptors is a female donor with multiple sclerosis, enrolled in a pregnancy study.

This chain's CDR3 is CASSLSSRETEQFF. The DNA of the CDR3 is TGTGCCAGCAGTTTATCCTCCCGGGAGACTGAGCAGTTCTTC. The chain is built from TRBV27 and TRBJ2-1, with D maybe TRBD2 (6 bases). This CDR3 is 14 amino acids long. Germline values: CDR1 MNHEY, CDR2 SMNVEV (reference sequence). Trimming took off 0 bases at V and 9 bases at J, with 12 bases between the two ends.

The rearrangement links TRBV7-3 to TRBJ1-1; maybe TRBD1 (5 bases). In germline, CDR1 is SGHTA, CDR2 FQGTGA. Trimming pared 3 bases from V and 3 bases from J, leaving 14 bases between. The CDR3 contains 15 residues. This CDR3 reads CASSLTSDIYTEAFF. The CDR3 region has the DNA TGTGCCAGCAGCTTGACCTCGGACATTTACACTGAAGCTTTCTTT.

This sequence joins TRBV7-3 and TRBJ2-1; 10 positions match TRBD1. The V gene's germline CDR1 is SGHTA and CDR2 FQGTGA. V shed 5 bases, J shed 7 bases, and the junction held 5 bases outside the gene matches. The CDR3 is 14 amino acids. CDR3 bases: TGTGCCAGCAGCCCTGGGACAGGGGTGAATGAGCAGTTCTTC. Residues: CASSPGTGVNEQFF.

The CDR3 sequence: CASRKREAPYNEQFF. Here the CDR3 DNA reads TGTGCCAGCAGAAAGCGGGAGGCCCCCTACAATGAGCAGTTCTTC. The rearrangement links TRBV6-5 to TRBJ2-1; 9 bases line up with TRBD2. Germline CDR1 reads MNHEY; CDR2 reads SVGAGI. The CDR3 length is 15 residues. The V segment lost 6 bases and the J segment 2 bases; nucleotides outside the gene matches: 5.

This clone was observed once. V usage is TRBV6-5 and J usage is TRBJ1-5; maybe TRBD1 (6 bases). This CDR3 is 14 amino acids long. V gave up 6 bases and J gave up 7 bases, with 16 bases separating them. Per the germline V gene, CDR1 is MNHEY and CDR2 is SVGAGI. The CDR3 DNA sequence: TGTGCCAGCAGCCGAGACAGGTACTGGCAGCCCCAGCATTTT. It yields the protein CASSRDRYWQPQHF.

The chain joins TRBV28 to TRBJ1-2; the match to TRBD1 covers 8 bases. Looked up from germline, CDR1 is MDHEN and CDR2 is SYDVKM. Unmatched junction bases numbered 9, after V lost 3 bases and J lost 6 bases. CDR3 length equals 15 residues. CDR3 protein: CASSFHFGTGDGYTF. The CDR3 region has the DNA TGTGCCAGCAGTTTCCACTTCGGGACAGGTGATGGCTACACCTTC.

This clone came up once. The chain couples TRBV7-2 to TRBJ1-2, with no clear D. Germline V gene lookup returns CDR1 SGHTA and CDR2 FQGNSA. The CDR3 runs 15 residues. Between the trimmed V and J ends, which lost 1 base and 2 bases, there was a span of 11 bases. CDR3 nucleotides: TGTGCCAGCAGCTTAGTTTTCGAGAACAACTATGGCTACACCTTC. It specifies CASSLVFENNYGYTF. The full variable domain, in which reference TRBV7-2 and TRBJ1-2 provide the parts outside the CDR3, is GAGVSQSPSNKVTEKGKDVELRCDPISGHTALYWYRQSLGQGLEFLIYFQGNSAPDKSGLPSDRFSAERTGGSVSTLTIQRTQQEDSAVYLCASSLVFENNYGYTFGSGTRLTVV.

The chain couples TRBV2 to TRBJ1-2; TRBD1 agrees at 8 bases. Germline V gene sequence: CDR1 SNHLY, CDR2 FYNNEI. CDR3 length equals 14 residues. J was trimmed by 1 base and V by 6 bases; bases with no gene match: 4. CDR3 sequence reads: CASRDRGGNYGYTF. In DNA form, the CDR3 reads TGTGCCAGCAGAGACAGGGGTGGTAACTATGGCTACACCTTC.

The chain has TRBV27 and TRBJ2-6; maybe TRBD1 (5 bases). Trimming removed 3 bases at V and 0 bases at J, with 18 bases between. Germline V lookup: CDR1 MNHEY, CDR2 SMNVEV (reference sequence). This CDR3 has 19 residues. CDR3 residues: CASSFFGVQGFSGANVLTF. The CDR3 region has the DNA TGTGCCAGCAGTTTTTTCGGAGTCCAGGGATTCTCTGGGGCCAACGTCCTGACTTTC.

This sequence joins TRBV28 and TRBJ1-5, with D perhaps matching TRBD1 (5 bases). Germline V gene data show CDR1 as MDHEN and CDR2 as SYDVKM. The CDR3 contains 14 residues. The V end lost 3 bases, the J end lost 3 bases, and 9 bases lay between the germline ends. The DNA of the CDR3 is TGTGCCAGCAGTTTGGGGGGGAACAATCAGCCCCAGCATTTT. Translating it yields CASSLGGNNQPQHF.

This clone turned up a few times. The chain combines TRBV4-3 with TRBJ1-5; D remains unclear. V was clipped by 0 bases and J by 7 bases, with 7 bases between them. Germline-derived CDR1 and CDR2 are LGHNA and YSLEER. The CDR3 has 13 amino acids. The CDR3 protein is CASSQDRGQPQHF. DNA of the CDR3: TGCGCCAGCAGCCAAGATCGCGGCCAGCCCCAGCATTTT.

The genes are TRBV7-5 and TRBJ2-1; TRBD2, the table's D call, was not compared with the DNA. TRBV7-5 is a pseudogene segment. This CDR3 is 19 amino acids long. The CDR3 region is CARRGFWTRERRSYNEQFF. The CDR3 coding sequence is TGTGCCAGAAGAGGTTTTTGGACTAGGGAGAGGCGGTCCTACAATGAGCAGTTCTTC.

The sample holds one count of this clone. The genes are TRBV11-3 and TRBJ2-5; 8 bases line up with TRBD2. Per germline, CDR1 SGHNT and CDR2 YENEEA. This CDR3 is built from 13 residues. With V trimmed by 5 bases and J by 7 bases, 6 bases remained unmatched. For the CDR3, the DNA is TGTGCCAGCAGCCCTAAGGCGGGAGGGACCCAGTACTTC. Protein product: CASSPKAGGTQYF.

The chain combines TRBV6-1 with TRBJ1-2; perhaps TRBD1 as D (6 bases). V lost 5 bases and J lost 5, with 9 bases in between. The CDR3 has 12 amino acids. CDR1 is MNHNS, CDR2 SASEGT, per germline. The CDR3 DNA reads TGTGCCAGCAGTTTCAGGGGTTATGGCTACACCTTC. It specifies CASSFRGYGYTF.

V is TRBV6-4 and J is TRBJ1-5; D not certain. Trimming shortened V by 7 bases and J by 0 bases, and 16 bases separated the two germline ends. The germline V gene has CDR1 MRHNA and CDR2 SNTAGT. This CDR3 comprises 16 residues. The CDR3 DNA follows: TGTGCCAGCACCTACTCGCGGGATAATAGCAATCAGCCCCAGCATTTT. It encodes CASTYSRDNSNQPQHF.

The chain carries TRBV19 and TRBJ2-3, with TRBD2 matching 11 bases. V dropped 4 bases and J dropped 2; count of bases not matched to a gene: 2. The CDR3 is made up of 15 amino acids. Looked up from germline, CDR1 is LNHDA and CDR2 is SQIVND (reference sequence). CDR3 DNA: TGTGCCAGTAGTACTAGCGGGGGGTACACAGATACGCAGTATTTT. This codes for CASSTSGGYTDTQYF.

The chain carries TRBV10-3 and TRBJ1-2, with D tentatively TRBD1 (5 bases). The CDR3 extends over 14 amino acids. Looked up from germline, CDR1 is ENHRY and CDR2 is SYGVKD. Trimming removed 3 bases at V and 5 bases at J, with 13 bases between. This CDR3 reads CAISEKTDLYGYTF. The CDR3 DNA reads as TGTGCCATCAGTGAAAAGACAGACCTTTATGGCTACACCTTC.

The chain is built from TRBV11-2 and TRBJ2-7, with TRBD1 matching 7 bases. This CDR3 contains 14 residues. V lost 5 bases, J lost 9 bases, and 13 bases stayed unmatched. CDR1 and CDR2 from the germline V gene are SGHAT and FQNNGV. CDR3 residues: CASSPAGGGWWQYF. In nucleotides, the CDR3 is TGTGCCAGCAGCCCTGCAGGGGGTGGTTGGTGGCAGTACTTC. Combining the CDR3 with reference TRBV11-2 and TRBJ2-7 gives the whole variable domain EAGVAQSPRYKIIEKRQSVAFWCNPISGHATLYWYQQILGQGPKLLIQFQNNGVVDDSQLPKDRFSAERLKGVDSTLKIQPAKLEDSAVYLCASSPAGGGWWQYFGPGTRLTVT.

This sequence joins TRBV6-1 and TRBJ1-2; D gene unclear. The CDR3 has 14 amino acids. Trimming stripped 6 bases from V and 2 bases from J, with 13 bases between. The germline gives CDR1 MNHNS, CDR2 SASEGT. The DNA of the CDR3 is TGTGCCAGCAGGGTGCGGCAGCCGAACTATGGCTACACCTTC. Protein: CASRVRQPNYGYTF.

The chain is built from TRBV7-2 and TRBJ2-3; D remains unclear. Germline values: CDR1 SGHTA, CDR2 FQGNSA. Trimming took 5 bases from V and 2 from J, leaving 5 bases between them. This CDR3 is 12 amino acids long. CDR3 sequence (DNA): TGTGCCAGCAGCCCAGACACAGATACGCAGTATTTT. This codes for CASSPDTDTQYF.

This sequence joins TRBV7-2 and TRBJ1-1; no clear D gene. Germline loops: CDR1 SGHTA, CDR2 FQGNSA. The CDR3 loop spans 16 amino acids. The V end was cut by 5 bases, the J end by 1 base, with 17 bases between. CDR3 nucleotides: TGTGCCAGCAGCCCCTCCCGACATACCCCGAACACTGAAGCTTTCTTT. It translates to CASSPSRHTPNTEAFF.

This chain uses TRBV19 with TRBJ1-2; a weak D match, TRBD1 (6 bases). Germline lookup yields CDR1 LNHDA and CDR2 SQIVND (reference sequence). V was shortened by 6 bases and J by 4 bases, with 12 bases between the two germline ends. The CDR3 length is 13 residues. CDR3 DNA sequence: TGTGCCAGTAGGACCCAGGGGACCTATGGCTACACCTTC. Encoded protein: CASRTQGTYGYTF.

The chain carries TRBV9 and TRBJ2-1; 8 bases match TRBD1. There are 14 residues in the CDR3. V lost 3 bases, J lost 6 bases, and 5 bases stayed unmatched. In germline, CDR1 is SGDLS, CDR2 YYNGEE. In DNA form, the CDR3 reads TGTGCCAGCAGCGCGACAGGGGTTGGCAATGAGCAGTTCTTC. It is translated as CASSATGVGNEQFF. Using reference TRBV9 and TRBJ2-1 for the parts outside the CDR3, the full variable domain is DSGVTQTPKHLITATGQRVTLRCSPRSGDLSVYWYQQSLDQGLQFLIQYYNGEERAKGNILERFSAQQFPDLHSELNLSSLELGDSALYFCASSATGVGNEQFFGPGTRLTVL.

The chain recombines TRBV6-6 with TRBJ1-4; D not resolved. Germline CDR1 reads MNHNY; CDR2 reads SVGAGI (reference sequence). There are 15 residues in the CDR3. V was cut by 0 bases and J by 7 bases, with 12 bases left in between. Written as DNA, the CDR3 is TGTGCCAGCAGTTACTCGCCGGGTGGCAGTGAAAAACTGTTTTTT. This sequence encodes CASSYSPGGSEKLFF.

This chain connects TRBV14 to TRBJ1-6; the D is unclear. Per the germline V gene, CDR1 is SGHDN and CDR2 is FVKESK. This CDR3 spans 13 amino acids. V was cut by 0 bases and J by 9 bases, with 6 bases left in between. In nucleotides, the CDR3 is TGTGCCAGCAGCCAAGATTACATTTCACCCCTCCACTTT. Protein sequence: CASSQDYISPLHF.

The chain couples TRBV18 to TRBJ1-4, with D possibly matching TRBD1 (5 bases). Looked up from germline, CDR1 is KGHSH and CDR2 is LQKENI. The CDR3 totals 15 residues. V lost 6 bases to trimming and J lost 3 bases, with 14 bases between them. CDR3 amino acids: CASSQDKGPNEKLFF. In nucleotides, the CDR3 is TGTGCCAGCTCCCAGGACAAGGGTCCTAATGAAAAACTGTTTTTT. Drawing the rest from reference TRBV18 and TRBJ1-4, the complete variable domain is NAGVMQNPRHLVRRRGQEARLRCSPMKGHSHVYWYRQLPEEGLKFMVYLQKENIIDESGMPKERFSAEFPKEGPSILRIQQVVRGDSAAYFCASSQDKGPNEKLFFGSGTQLSVL.

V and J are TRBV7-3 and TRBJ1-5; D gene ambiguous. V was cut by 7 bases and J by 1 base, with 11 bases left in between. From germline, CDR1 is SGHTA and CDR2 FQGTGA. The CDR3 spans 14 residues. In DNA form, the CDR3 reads TGTGCCAGCATAGTCGAGGGAAGCAATCAGCCCCAGCATTTT. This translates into CASIVEGSNQPQHF.

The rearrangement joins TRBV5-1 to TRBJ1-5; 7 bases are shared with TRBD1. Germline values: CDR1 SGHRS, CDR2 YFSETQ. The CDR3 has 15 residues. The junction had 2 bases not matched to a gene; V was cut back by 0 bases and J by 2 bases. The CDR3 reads CASSLEGAGNQPQHF. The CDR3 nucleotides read TGCGCCAGCAGCTTGGAGGGGGCTGGCAATCAGCCCCAGCATTTT.

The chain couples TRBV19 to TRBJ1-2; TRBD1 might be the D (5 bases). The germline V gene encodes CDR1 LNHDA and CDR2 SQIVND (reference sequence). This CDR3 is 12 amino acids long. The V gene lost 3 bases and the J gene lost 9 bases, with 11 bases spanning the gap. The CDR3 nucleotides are TGTGCCAGTAGTATCGTGGGGGGTCGCTACACCTTC. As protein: CASSIVGGRYTF.

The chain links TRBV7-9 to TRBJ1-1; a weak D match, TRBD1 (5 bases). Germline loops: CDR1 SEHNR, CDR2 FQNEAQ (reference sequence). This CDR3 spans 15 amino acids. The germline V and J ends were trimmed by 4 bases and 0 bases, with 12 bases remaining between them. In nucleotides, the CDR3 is TGTGCCAGCAGCTCCCAGGGAACACTGAACACTGAAGCTTTCTTT. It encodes CASSSQGTLNTEAFF.

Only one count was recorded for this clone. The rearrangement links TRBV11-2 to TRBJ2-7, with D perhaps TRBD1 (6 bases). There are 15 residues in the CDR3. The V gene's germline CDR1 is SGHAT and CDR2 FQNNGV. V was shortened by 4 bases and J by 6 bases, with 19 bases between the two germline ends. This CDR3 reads CASSYNRDRWVEQYF. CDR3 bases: TGTGCCAGCAGCTACAACAGGGACCGCTGGGTCGAGCAGTACTTC.

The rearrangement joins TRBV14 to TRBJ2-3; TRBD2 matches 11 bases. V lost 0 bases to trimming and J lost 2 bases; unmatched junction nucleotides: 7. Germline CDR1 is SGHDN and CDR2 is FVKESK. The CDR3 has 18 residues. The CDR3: CASSQDSLLAGATDTQYF. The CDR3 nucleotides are TGTGCCAGCAGCCAAGATTCGTTACTAGCGGGGGCCACAGATACGCAGTATTTT.